This note documents a single T cell receptor beta chain sequence. Its antigen is unidentified. The junction had 13 bases not matched to a gene; V was cut back by 4 bases and J by 7 bases. Germline loops: CDR1 LNHDA, CDR2 SQIVND (reference sequence). CDR3 size: 15 residues. The data derive from a study of OX40 agonist ivuxolimab in advanced cancers. Overall study: A diagnosis of hepatocellular carcinoma, melanoma, renal cell or head and neck cancer was present in dose-escalation patients. Partial responses were seen in three patients, one with hepatocellular carcinoma and two with cutaneous melanoma.

Profiled with immunoSEQ multiplex PCR; TCRdb holds only in-frame clones, not every one. The sample includes roughly 91,000 clones, approximately 90% seen only once; the top ten take 0.7% to 1%. Study-level findings and limits: Within 6 weeks, CD4+ and CD8+ blood T cells expanded clonally at 0.1 to 3.0 mg/kg.

The sequencing used CD4+ or CD8+ T cells sorted from blood, collected in a trial of the OX40 agonist ivuxolimab. The J gene is TRBJ2-7, the V gene TRBV19; 7 nucleotides align to TRBD1. The TCR sequence derives from an adult with an advanced solid tumor such as melanoma, head and neck, liver or kidney cancer. CDR3 in amino acids: CASSTKTGAWGEQYF. DNA for the CDR3: TGTGCCAGTAGTACTAAAACAGGGGCCTGGGGAGAGCAGTACTTC. Full variable domain (outside the CDR3, taken from reference TRBV19 and TRBJ2-7): DGGITQSPKYLFRKEGQNVTLSCEQNLNHDAMYWYRQDPGQGLRLIYYSQIVNDFQKGDIAEGYSVSREKKESFPLTVTSAQKNPTAFYLCASSTKTGAWGEQYFGPGTRLTVT.